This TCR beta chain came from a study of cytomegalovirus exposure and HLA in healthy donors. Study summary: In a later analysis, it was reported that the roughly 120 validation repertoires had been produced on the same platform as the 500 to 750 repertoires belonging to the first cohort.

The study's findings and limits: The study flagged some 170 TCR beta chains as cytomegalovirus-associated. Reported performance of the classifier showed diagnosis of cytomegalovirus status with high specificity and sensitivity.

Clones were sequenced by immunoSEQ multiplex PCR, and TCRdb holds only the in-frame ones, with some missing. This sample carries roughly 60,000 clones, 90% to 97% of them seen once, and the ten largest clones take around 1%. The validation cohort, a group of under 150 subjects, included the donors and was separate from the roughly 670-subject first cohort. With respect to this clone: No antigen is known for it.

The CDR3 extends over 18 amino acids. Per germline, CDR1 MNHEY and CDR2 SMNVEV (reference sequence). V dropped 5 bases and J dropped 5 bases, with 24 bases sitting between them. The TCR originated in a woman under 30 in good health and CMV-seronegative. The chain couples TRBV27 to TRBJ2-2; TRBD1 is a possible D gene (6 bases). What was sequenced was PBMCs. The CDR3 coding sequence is TGTGCCAGCAGTGCTATCCCCCTGACAGGAGGATGGACCGGGGAGCTGTTTTTT. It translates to CASSAIPLTGGWTGELFF.